The TCR beta chain under discussion was sequenced for a study of T-cell memory formation after mild COVID-19. Study-wide results and caveats: CD4+ contracting clones were mainly CM and EM; CD8+ ones, EMRA. Some clones that responded were present in memory (sampled pre-infection), which suggests cross-reactive memory joined.

CDR1 is LNHNV, CDR2 YYDKDF, per germline (reference sequence). There are 14 residues in the CDR3. V lost 6 bases and J lost 4, with 13 bases in between. As regards this clonotype: Its specificity is unknown.

TCRdb independently ran MiXCR on the 5' RACE reads; one entry per CDR3 protein. Among about half a million distinct CDR3 sequences listed, about 20% were seen once. The TCR was taken from an adult woman who had mild COVID-19 (a few samples of this study predate the infection). Cell type and time point are not known. The chain recombines TRBV15 with TRBJ2-1; perhaps TRBD2 as D (5 bases). What was sequenced was PBMCs or a T cell subset sorted from them (not recorded which). CDR3 loop: CATRGVAGYNEQFF. The DNA of the CDR3 is TGTGCCACCAGGGGTGTGGCGGGTTACAATGAGCAGTTCTTC.